This TCR beta chain was identified in a study of brain T cells in children with intractable seizures. Study-level results: Viral specificity was inferred only from CDR3 similarity; HCMV serostatus was unknown. Clones missing pre-surgery may reflect undersampling of that blood sample.

Comment on this clone: Its antigen is unknown.

Patients received at least one anti-epileptic drug before surgery. Assay used: immunoSEQ multiplex PCR; TCRdb lists only in-frame clones, some missing. The table includes tens of thousands of clones, about 93% detected once. Source: peripheral blood, taken at surgery. This TCR was sampled from a boy younger than two with tuberous sclerosis and intractable seizures.

CDR3 loop: CASSRLHRNSGNTIYF. As DNA, the CDR3 is TGTGCCAGCAGCCGACTTCACAGGAACTCTGGAAACACCATATATTTT. The chain combines TRBV3-1 (or the pseudogene TRBV3-2) with TRBJ1-3; a possible D gene is TRBD1 (5 bases). This CDR3 has 16 amino acids. In germline, CDR1 is LGHDT, CDR2 YNNKEL (reference sequence). Trimming stripped 4 bases from V and 0 bases from J, with 13 bases between.